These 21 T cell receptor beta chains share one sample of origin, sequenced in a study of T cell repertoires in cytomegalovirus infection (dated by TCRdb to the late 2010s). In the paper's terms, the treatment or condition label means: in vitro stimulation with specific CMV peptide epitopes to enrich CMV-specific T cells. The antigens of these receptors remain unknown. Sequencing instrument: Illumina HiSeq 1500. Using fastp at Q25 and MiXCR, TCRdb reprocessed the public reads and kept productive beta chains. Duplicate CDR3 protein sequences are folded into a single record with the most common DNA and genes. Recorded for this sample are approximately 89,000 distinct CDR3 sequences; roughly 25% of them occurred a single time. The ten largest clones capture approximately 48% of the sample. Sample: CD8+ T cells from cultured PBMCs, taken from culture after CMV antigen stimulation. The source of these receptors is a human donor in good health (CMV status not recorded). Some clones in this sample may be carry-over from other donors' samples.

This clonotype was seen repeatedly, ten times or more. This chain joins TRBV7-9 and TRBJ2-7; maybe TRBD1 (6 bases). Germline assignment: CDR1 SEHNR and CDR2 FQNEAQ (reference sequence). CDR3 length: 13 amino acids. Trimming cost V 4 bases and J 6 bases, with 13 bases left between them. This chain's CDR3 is CASSSLSGAEQYF. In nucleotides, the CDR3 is TGTGCCAGCAGCTCGCTTTCAGGGGCCGAGCAGTACTTC.

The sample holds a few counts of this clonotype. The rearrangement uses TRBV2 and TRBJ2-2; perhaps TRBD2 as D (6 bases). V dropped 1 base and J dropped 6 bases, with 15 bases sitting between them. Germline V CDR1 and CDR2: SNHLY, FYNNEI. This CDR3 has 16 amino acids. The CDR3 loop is CASSEVEGAVSGELFF. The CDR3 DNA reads TGTGCCAGCAGTGAAGTGGAGGGCGCAGTATCCGGGGAGCTGTTTTTT.

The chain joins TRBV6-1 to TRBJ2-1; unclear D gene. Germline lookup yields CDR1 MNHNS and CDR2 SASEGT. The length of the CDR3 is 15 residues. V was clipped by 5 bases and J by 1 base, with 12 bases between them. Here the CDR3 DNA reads TGTGCCAGCAGTCAAGACCTAAGTTCCTACAATGAGCAGTTCTTC. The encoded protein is CASSQDLSSYNEQFF.

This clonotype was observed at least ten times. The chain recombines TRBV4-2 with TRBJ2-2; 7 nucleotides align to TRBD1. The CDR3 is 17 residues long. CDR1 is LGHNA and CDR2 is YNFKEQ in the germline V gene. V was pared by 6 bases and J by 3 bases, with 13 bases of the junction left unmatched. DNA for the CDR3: TGTGCCAGCAGTCCTGGACCTAGGGGGCGGGACACCGGGGAGCTGTTTTTT. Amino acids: CASSPGPRGRDTGELFF.

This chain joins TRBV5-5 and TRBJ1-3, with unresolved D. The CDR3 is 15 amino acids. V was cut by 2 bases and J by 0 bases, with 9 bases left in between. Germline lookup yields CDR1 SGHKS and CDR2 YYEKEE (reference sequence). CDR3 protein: CASSFDGSSGNTIYF. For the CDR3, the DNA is TGTGCCAGCAGCTTCGACGGTAGCTCTGGAAACACCATATATTTT. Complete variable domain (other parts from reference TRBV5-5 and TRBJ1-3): DAGVTQSPTHLIKTRGQQVTLRCSPISGHKSVSWYQQVLGQGPQFIFQYYEKEERGRGNFPDRFSARQFPNYSSELNVNALLLGDSALYLCASSFDGSSGNTIYFGEGSWLTVV.

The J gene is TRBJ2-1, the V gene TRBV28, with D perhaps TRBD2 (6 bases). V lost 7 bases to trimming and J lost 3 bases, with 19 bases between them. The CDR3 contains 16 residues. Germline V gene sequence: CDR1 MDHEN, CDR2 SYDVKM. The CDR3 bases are TGTGCCAGCACCCCACCGACGGGCGGGGTCTACAATGAGCAGTTCTTC. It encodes CASTPPTGGVYNEQFF. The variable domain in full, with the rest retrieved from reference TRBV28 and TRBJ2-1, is DVKVTQSSRYLVKRTGEKVFLECVQDMDHENMFWYRQDPGLGLRLIYFSYDVKMKEKGDIPEGYSVSREKKERFSLILESASTNQTSMYLCASTPPTGGVYNEQFFGPGTRLTVL.

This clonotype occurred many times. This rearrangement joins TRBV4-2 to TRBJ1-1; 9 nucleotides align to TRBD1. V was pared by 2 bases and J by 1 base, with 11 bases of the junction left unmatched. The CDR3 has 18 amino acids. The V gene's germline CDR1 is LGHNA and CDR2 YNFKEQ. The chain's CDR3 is CASSQKTGTGTGNTEAFF. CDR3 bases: TGTGCCAGCAGCCAAAAAACCGGGACAGGGACGGGGAACACTGAAGCTTTCTTT.

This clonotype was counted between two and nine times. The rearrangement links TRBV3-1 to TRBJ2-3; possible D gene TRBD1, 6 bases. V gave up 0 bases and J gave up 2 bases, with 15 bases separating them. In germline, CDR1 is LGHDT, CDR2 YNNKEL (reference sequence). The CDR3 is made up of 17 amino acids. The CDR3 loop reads CASSQDPTDSHTDTQYF. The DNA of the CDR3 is TGTGCCAGCAGCCAAGACCCAACGGACAGCCACACAGATACGCAGTATTTT.

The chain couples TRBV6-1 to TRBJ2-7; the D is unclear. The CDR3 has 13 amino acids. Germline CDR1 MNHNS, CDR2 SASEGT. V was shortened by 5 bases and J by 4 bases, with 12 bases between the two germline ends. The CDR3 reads CASSTGSGYEQYF. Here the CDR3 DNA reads TGTGCCAGCAGTACGGGTTCAGGATACGAGCAGTACTTC.

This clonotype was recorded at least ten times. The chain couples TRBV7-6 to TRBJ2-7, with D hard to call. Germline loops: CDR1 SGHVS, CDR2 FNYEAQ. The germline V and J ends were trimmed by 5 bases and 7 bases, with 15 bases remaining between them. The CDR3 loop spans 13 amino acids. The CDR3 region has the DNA TGTGCCAGCAGCCCAAAAGGTCTTTGGGAGCAGTACTTC. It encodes CASSPKGLWEQYF.

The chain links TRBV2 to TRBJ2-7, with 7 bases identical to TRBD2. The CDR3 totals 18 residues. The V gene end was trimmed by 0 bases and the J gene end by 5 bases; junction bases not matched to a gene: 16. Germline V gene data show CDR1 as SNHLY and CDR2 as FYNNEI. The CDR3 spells CASSEAWGGGPSSHEQYF. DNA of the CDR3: TGTGCCAGCAGTGAAGCGTGGGGGGGAGGGCCCTCTTCCCACGAGCAGTACTTC. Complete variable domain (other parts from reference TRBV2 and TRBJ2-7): EPEVTQTPSHQVTQMGQEVILRCVPISNHLYFYWYRQILGQKVEFLVSFYNNEISEKSEIFDDQFSVERPDGSNFTLKIRSTKLEDSAMYFCASSEAWGGGPSSHEQYFGPGTRLTVT.

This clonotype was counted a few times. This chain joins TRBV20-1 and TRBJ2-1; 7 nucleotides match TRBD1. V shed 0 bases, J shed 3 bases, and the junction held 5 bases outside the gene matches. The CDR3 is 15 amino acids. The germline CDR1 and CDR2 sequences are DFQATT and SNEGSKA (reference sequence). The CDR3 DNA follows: TGCAGTGCTAGAGACCGGGACAGTAGCTACAATGAGCAGTTCTTC. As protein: CSARDRDSSYNEQFF.

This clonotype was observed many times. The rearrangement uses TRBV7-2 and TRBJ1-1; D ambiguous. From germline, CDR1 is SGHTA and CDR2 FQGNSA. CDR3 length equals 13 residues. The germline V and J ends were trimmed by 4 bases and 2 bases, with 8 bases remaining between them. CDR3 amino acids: CASSSTYNTEAFF. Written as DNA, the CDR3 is TGTGCCAGCAGCTCTACTTACAACACTGAAGCTTTCTTT.

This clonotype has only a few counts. The CDR3 DNA follows: TGTGCCAGCAGCTTGGGCGCGGTTAGCATATCCACTGAAGCTTTCTTT. It translates to CASSLGAVSISTEAFF. J is TRBJ1-1 and V is TRBV5-6; D unclear. V lost 0 bases, J lost 4 bases, and 16 bases lay in between. The CDR3 extends over 16 amino acids. CDR1 is SGHDT, CDR2 YYEEEE, per germline.

CDR3 sequence reads: CASSVGLAATDTQYF. For the CDR3, the DNA is TGTGCCAGCAGCGTTGGTCTAGCGGCGACAGATACGCAGTATTTT. The chain uses TRBV9 and TRBJ2-3; TRBD2 matches at 7 bases. The CDR3 runs 15 residues. Unmatched junction bases numbered 6, after V lost 2 bases and J lost 3 bases. From germline, CDR1 is SGDLS and CDR2 YYNGEE.

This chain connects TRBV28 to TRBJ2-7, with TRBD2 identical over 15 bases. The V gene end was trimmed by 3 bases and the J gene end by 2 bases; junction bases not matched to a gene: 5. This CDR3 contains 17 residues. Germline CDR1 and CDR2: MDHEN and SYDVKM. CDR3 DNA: TGTGCCAGCAGTTTGGGGACTAGCGGGGGGAATCCCTACGAGCAGTACTTC. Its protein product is CASSLGTSGGNPYEQYF. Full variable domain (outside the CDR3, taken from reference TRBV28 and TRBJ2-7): DVKVTQSSRYLVKRTGEKVFLECVQDMDHENMFWYRQDPGLGLRLIYFSYDVKMKEKGDIPEGYSVSREKKERFSLILESASTNQTSMYLCASSLGTSGGNPYEQYFGPGTRLTVT.

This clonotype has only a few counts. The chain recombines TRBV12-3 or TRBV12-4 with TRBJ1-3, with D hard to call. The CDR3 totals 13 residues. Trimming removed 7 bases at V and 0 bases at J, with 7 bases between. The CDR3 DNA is TGTGCCAGCATCCCTTCCTCTGGAAACACCATATATTTT. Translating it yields CASIPSSGNTIYF.

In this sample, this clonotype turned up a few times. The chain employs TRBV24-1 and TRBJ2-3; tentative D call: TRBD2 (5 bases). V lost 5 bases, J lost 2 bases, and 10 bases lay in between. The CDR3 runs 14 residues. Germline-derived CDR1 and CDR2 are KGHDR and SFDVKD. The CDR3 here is CATSGLAVTDTQYF. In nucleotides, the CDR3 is TGTGCCACCAGTGGGCTAGCAGTCACAGATACGCAGTATTTT.

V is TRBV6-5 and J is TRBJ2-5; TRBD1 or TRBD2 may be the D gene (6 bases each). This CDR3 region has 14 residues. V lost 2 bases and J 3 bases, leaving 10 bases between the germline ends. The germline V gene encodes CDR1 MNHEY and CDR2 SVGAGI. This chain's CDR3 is CASSYLGGEETQYF. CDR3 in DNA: TGTGCCAGCAGTTACCTCGGGGGCGAAGAGACCCAGTACTTC.

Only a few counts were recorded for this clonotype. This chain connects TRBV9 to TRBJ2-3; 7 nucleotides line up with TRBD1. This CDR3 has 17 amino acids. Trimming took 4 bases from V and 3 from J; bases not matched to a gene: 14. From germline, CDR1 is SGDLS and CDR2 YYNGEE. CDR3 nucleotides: TGTGCCAGCAGCCATCGGACAGGCTCCTTCGGGACAGATACGCAGTATTTT. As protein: CASSHRTGSFGTDTQYF.

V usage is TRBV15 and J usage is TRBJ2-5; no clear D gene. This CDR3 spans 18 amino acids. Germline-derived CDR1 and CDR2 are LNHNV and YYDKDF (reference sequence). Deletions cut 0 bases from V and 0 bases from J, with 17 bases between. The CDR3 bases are TGTGCCACCAGCAGAGACCCTTCGTTGGGAACGTACCAAGAGACCCAGTACTTC. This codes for CATSRDPSLGTYQETQYF.